The clone carrying this TCR beta chain has a single count. Its matching antigen is unknown. Trimming took 5 bases from V and 0 from J, leaving 17 bases between them. The CDR3 has 17 amino acids. Per the germline V gene, CDR1 is MNHEY and CDR2 is SMNVEV (reference sequence). The method was immunoSEQ multiplex PCR; TCRdb's version includes in-frame clones alone and lacks a portion of them. The sample lists approximately 40,000 clones, around 78% occurring once. This specimen comes from a study of memory CD4+ T cells and cytomegalovirus serostatus. Single viable CD3+CD4+CD8-CD45RO+ cells were sorted as the memory CD4+ T cells. Total CD4+ T cells were enriched by CD4 positive selection. Study findings and constraints: A US-trained random forest predicted CMV serostatus with median AUC around 0.9.

The source is an adult in good health and CMV-seronegative. The sequenced material came from memory CD4+ T cells from blood. The V gene is TRBV27, the J gene TRBJ1-5; D is unclear. CDR3 sequence (DNA): TGTGCCAGCAGTCCGAATCCCAGACGATTTAGCAATCAGCCCCAGCATTTT. Translating gives CASSPNPRRFSNQPQHF.